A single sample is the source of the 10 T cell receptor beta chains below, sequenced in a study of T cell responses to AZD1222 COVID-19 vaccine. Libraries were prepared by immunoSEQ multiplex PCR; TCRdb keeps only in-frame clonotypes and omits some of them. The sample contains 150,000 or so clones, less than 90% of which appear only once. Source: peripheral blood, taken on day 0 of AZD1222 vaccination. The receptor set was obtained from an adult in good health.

The CDR3 region is CASSIRDRRAGYTF. CDR3 coding DNA: TGTGCCAGTAGTATCCGGGACAGGAGAGCGGGCTACACCTTC. The chain links TRBV19 to TRBJ1-2; 8 positions match TRBD1. This CDR3 is 14 amino acids long. CDR1 is LNHDA and CDR2 is SQIVND in the germline V gene (reference sequence). V lost 3 bases to trimming and J lost 8 bases; unmatched junction nucleotides: 8.

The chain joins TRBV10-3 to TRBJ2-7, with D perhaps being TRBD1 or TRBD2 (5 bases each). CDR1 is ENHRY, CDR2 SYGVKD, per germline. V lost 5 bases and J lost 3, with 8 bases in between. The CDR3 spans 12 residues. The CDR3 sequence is CAISRDGYEQYV. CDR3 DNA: TGTGCCATCAGTCGGGACGGCTACGAGCAGTACGTC.

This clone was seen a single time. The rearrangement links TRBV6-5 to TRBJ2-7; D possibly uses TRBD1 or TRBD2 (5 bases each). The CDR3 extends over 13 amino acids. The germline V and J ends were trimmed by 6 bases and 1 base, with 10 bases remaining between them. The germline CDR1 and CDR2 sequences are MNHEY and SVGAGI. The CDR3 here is CASREGSSYEQYV. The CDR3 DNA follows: TGTGCCAGCAGAGAGGGGTCTTCCTACGAGCAGTACGTC.

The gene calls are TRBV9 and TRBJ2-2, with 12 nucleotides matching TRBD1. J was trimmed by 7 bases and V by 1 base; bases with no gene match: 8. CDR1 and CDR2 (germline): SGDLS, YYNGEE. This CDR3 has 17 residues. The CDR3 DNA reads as TGTGCCAGCAGCGTATCCGGGACAGGGGGCGCAGGCGGGGAGCTGTTTTTT. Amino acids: CASSVSGTGGAGGELFF.

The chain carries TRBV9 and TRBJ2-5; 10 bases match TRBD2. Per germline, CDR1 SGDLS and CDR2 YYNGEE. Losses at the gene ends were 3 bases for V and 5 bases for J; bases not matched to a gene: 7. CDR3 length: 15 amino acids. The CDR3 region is CASSALAGGGETQYF. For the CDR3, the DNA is TGTGCCAGCAGCGCCTTAGCGGGGGGCGGGGAGACCCAGTACTTC. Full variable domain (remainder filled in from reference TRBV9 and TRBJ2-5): DSGVTQTPKHLITATGQRVTLRCSPRSGDLSVYWYQQSLDQGLQFLIQYYNGEERAKGNILERFSAQQFPDLHSELNLSSLELGDSALYFCASSALAGGGETQYFGPGTRLLVL.

CDR3 nucleotides: TGTGCCAGCAGCGCCGGGGGGAGTCAAGAGACCCAGTACTTC. Its translation is CASSAGGSQETQYF. J is TRBJ2-5 and V is TRBV9, with 7 bases that match TRBD2. From germline, CDR1 is SGDLS and CDR2 YYNGEE. The CDR3 runs 14 residues. J was trimmed by 2 bases and V by 3 bases; bases with no gene match: 4.

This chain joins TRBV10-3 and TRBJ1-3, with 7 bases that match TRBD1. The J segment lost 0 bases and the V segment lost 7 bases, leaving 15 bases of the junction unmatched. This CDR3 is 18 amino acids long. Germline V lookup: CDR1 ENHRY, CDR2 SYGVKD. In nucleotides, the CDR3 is TGTGCCATCAAGGGGGGACAGACGCTGGGCAGCTCTGGAAACACCATATATTTT. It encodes CAIKGGQTLGSSGNTIYF.

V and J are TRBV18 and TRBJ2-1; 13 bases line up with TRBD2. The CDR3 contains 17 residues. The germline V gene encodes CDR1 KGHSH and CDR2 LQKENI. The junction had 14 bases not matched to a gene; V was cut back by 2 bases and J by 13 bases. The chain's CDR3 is CASSPSAPGLAGTRQFF. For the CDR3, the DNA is TGTGCCAGCTCACCATCCGCTCCGGGACTAGCGGGAACAAGACAGTTCTTC.

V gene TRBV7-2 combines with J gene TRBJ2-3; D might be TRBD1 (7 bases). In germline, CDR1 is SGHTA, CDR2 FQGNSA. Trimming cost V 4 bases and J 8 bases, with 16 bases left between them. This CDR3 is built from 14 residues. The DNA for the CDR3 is TGTGCCAGCAGCTCCCGGGGGACAGCTAGTACGCAGTATTTT. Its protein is CASSSRGTASTQYF. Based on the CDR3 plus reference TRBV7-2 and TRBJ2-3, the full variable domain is GAGVSQSPSNKVTEKGKDVELRCDPISGHTALYWYRQSLGQGLEFLIYFQGNSAPDKSGLPSDRFSAERTGGSVSTLTIQRTQQEDSAVYLCASSSRGTASTQYFGPGTRLTVL.

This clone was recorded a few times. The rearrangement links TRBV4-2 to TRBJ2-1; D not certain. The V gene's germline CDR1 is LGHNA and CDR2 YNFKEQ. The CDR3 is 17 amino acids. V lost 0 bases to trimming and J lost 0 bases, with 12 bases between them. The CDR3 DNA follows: TGTGCCAGCAGCCAAGATTTAGACGGGTCCTCCTACAATGAGCAGTTCTTC. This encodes CASSQDLDGSSYNEQFF.